The T cell receptor beta chain described here comes from a study of beta chain features in type 1 diabetes. Study conclusions and caveats: Relative to healthy donors, patients appeared to have naive, central memory and Treg TCRB repertoires that were more similar. Shortening that was moderate but significant affected the TCRB CDR3s of Type 1 diabetes patients in all four CD4+ subsets.

Sequenced material consisted of expressed TCRB transcripts (all of the isolated RNA was reverse transcribed). Libraries were prepared by immunoSEQ multiplex PCR; TCRdb keeps only in-frame clonotypes and omits some of them. The table shows around 170,000 clones, with about 9% occurring only once. Germline V gene data show CDR1 as SEHNR and CDR2 as FQNEAQ (reference sequence). Trimming at V came to 5 bases and at J to 1 base, leaving 8 bases not matched to a gene. The CDR3 has 16 amino acids. Of note for this clone: The antigen is not known.

This sequence joins TRBV7-9 and TRBJ2-3; TRBD2 aligns across 8 bases. Sequenced: central memory CD4+ T cells from blood. The origin of this receptor is a woman under 40 with type 1 diabetes. The CDR3, as DNA: TGTGCCAGCAGCCTAATAGCGGGAATGGGCACAGATACGCAGTATTTT. Encoded protein: CASSLIAGMGTDTQYF.